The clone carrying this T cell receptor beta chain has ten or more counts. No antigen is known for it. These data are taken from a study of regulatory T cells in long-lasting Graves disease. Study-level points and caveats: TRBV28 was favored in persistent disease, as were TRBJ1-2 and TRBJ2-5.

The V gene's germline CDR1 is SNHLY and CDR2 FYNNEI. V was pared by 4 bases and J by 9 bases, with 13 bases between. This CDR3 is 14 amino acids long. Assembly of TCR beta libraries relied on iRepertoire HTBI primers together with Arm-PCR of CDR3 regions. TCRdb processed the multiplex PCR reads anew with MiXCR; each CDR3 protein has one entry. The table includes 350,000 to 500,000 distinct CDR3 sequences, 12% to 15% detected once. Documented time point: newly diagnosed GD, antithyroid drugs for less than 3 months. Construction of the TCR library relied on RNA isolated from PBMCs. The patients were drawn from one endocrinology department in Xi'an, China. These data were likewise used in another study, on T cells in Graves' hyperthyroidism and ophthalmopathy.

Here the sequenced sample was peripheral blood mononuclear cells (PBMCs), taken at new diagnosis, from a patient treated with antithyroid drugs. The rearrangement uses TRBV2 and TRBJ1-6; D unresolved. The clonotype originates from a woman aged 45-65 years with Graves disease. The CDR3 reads CASSGTGFSSPLHF. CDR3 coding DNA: TGTGCCAGCAGTGGGACCGGGTTTAGTTCACCCCTCCACTTT.